Here is one TCR beta chain with its context. V lost 0 bases and J lost 2, with 7 bases in between. Germline V gene sequence: CDR1 MNHEY, CDR2 SVGAGI. The CDR3 extends over 14 amino acids. The source of the sample is a study of blood T cell repertoires in COVID-19. As processed by the authors: It was from reference gene primer amplification that nucleated cell counts were estimated. Assay used: immunoSEQ multiplex PCR; TCRdb lists only in-frame clones, some missing. V and J calls and clone size are given by that table; D and trimming were obtained from the DNA. The table has more than 110,000 clones, around 87% seen once; the top ten hold under 6.5%.

Material for sequencing was peripheral blood. This clonotype was obtained from a human donor in a cohort sampled during active COVID-19. The chain couples TRBV6-5 to TRBJ1-2, with no clear D. The CDR3, as DNA: TGTGCCAGCAGTTACTCTGCACAGAACTATGGCTACACCTTC. It is translated as CASSYSAQNYGYTF.